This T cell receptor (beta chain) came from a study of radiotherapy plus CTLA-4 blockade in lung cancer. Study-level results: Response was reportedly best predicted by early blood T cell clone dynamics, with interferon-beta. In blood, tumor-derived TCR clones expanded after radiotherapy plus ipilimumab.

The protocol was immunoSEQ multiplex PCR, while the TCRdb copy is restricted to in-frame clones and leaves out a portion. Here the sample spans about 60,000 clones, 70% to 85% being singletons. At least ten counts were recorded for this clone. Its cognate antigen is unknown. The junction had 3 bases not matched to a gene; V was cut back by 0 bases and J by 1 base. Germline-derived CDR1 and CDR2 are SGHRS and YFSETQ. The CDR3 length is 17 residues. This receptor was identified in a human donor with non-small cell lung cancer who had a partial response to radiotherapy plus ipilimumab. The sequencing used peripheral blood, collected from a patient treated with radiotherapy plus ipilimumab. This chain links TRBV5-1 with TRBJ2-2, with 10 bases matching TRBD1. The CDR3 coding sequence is TGCGCCAGCAGCTTGGTCCGGACAGGGGGGAACACCGGGGAGCTGTTTTTT. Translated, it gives CASSLVRTGGNTGELFF.